A selection of T cell receptor beta chains follows, all from one sample in a study of T cell repertoires in cytomegalovirus infection. The antigens for these receptors are not known. TCRdb re-called the reads through MiXCR, storing one row per CDR3 protein. The sample contains about 71,000 distinct CDR3 sequences, roughly 20% of which appear only once. The sample here was CD8+ T cells from cultured PBMCs, taken from culture after CMV antigen stimulation. The receptors shown here come from a human donor in good health (CMV status not recorded). Some clones in this sample may be carry-over from other donors' samples. Each CDR3 is given with its conserved first and last residue. D genes are given only for firm matches. The size field is filled for only some rows; it gives once, few, many or a size class.

>TRBJ1-5|few|NA|TRBV7-2
TGTGCCAGCAGCTCATTTACAGGATTGTCCTATAGCAATCAGCCCCAGCATTTT
CASSSFTGLSYSNQPQHF
>TRBJ1-1|NA|NA|TRBV7-8
TGTGCCAGCTCTCCCCGGGGGGCAAACACTGAAGCTTTCTTT
CASSPRGANTEAFF
>TRBJ1-2|few|TRBD1|TRBV27
TGTGCCAGCAGTCCTAGGACAGGCTTCTATGGCTACACCTTC
CASSPRTGFYGYTF
>TRBJ2-1|few|NA|TRBV12-3/TRBV12-4
TGTGCCAGCACCCCCGGGGTTGGCGAGCAGTTCTTC
CASTPGVGEQFF
>TRBJ1-1|NA|NA|TRBV6-2/TRBV6-3
TGTGCCAGCAGTTATCGGGGCGCCGGGGCTGAAGCTTTCTTT
CASSYRGAGAEAFF
>TRBJ1-5|NA|TRBD1|TRBV2
TGTGCCAGCAGTAGCCGGGACAGGGGACAGCCCCAGCATTTT
CASSSRDRGQPQHF
>TRBJ1-2|few|NA|TRBV6-5
TGTGCCAGCAGTTCCCACCCCAGGGAGGCTAACTATGGCTACACCTTC
CASSSHPREANYGYTF
>TRBJ1-1|few|NA|TRBV4-3
TGCGCCAGCAGCCGGACCGGGACATCGAACACTGAAGCTTTCTTT
CASSRTGTSNTEAFF
>TRBJ2-1|few|NA|TRBV11-2
TGTGCCAGCAGCTCCCAGGACTTGACATACAATGAGCAGTTCTTC
CASSSQDLTYNEQFF
>TRBJ2-3|NA|NA|TRBV12-5
TGTGCTAGTGGTTTGGTAGCTGGGGGAGATACGCAGTATTTT
CASGLVAGGDTQYF
>TRBJ1-3|NA|TRBD1|TRBV6-1
TGTGCCAGCAGTGAGAGCGGGACAGCTTACAACACCATATATTTT
CASSESGTAYNTIYF
>TRBJ2-2|few|NA|TRBV12-3/TRBV12-4
TGTGCCAGCAGTTTGCGAGGGGCGATCGGGGAGCTGTTTTTT
CASSLRGAIGELFF
>TRBJ1-5|few|NA|TRBV27
TGTGCCAGCAGTGAGGGTTATAGCAATCAGCCCCAGCATTTT
CASSEGYSNQPQHF
>TRBJ1-1|NA|NA|TRBV11-2
TGTGCCAGTTTTGGGGTGACTGAAGCTTTCTTT
CASFGVTEAFF
>TRBJ2-2|NA|NA|TRBV19
TGTGCCATGCAGGGACACGGAGACACCGGGGAGCTGTTTTTT
CAMQGHGDTGELFF
>TRBJ2-2|few|NA|TRBV7-2
TGTGCCAGCAGCTTAAGGGCGGATGGCTCCGGGGAGCTGTTTTTT
CASSLRADGSGELFF
>TRBJ2-7|few|NA|TRBV6-2/TRBV6-3
TGTGCCAGCAGTTACGGCGGGACACTCCAGGAGCAGTACTTC
CASSYGGTLQEQYF
>TRBJ1-1|few|TRBD1|TRBV2
TGTGCCAGCAGACCTACAGGGGGCGACGCTTTCTTT
CASRPTGGDAFF
>TRBJ2-1|few|TRBD1|TRBV7-2
TGTGCCAGCAGCCTCCGACAGGGGAGAGGCAATGAGCAGTTCTTC
CASSLRQGRGNEQFF
>TRBJ1-6|NA|NA|TRBV7-8
TGTGCCAGCAGCTTAGAAAAGGGACGGAGCTCCTATAATTCACCCCTCCACTTT
CASSLEKGRSSYNSPLHF
>TRBJ1-1|few|NA|TRBV9
TGTGCCAGCAGCGTAGAGGGGTACACTGAAGCTTTCTTT
CASSVEGYTEAFF
>TRBJ2-7|few|NA|TRBV7-9
TGTGCCAGCAGCCGCTCCGATGATTCCTTATACGAGCAGTACTTC
CASSRSDDSLYEQYF
>TRBJ1-4|few|NA|TRBV7-9
TGTGCCAGCAGACCAACAGGGTTATCTAATGAAAAACTGTTTTTT
CASRPTGLSNEKLFF
>TRBJ2-4|NA|NA|TRBV11-1
TGTGCCAGCAGCCAGGGGGGCGGAAACATTCAGTACTTC
CASSQGGGNIQYF
>TRBJ1-5|NA|NA|TRBV28
TGTGCCAGCATCTACAGACAGTACAATCAGCCCCAGCATTTT
CASIYRQYNQPQHF
>TRBJ2-1|few|NA|TRBV10-3
TGTGCCATCAGTTGGGACGGTAGCTCCTACAATGAGCAGTTCTTC
CAISWDGSSYNEQFF
>TRBJ1-1|NA|NA|TRBV12-3/TRBV12-4
TGTGCCTCAGGGCAGGGAGTCACTGAAGCTTTCTTT
CASGQGVTEAFF
>TRBJ2-7|many|NA|TRBV4-1
TGCGCCAGCAGCCATCTGGACGGCTCCTACGAGCAGTACTTC
CASSHLDGSYEQYF
>TRBJ2-3|few|NA|TRBV7-2
TGTGCCAGCGCCCGTCCCGTCGGGGTAAGGACAGATACGCAGTATTTT
CASARPVGVRTDTQYF
>TRBJ2-7|few|TRBD1|TRBV7-9
TGTGCCAGCAGCATCTACAGGGGGCAGACCTACGAGCAGTACTTC
CASSIYRGQTYEQYF
>TRBJ2-5|many|TRBD1|TRBV4-1
TGCGCCAGCAGCCAGGCCGGGACAGGGGACCAAGAGACCCAGTACTTC
CASSQAGTGDQETQYF
>TRBJ2-6|NA|NA|TRBV20-1
TGCAGTGCTACCCGGCCAGGGACCTCTGGGGCCAACGTCCTGACTTTC
CSATRPGTSGANVLTF
>TRBJ2-3|NA|NA|TRBV7-3
TGTGCCAGCAGCCCTTCGTGGGAACTAGCAGGTAGCACAGATACGCAGTATTTT
CASSPSWELAGSTDTQYF
>TRBJ2-5|few|NA|TRBV7-9
TGTGCCTTACAGGGTATGGGAGAGACCCAGTACTTC
CALQGMGETQYF
>TRBJ1-1|few|TRBD1|TRBV12-3/TRBV12-4
TGTGCCAGCAGACCGGACAGGGCTGGAAGGGACACTGAAGCTTTCTTT
CASRPDRAGRDTEAFF
>TRBJ1-2|few|NA|TRBV7-9
TGTGCCAGCAGCTTCCGGGAGGCGACGGGGCATGGCTACACCTTC
CASSFREATGHGYTF
>TRBJ2-5|few|TRBD1|TRBV5-1
TGCGCCAGCAGCCCCATGACAGGGGAAGAGACCCAGTACTTC
CASSPMTGEETQYF
>TRBJ1-1|NA|NA|TRBV7-4
TGTGCCAGCAGCTTAGCTGTGCCGGGCACTGAAGCTTTCTTT
CASSLAVPGTEAFF
>TRBJ2-7|NA|NA|TRBV9
TGTGCCAGCGGGGGGACCTACGAGCAGTACTTC
CASGGTYEQYF
>TRBJ1-1|few|TRBD1|TRBV7-9
TGTGCCAGCAGCTTAGCGAAAGGGACAGGGTTTGCTGAAGCTTTCTTT
CASSLAKGTGFAEAFF
>TRBJ2-7|NA|NA|TRBV12-3/TRBV12-4
TGTGCCAGCAGTTTGCCCACGGCGGTTTCCGAGCAGTACTTC
CASSLPTAVSEQYF
>TRBJ2-5|few|NA|TRBV28
TGTGCCAGCAGTTCAAGCCGAGAGCGGTACTATCAAGAGACCCAGTACTTC
CASSSSRERYYQETQYF
>TRBJ1-4|few|NA|TRBV7-8
TGTGCCAGCAGCTTAAAAAAGGAACTGTTTTTT
CASSLKKELFF
>TRBJ2-2|NA|TRBD1|TRBV28
TGTGCCAGCAGTCCTGAGTTTCGGGACAGAGCAACCGGGGAGCTGTTTTTT
CASSPEFRDRATGELFF
>TRBJ2-7|NA|TRBD1|TRBV27
TGTGCCAGCAGTTTCCTGGACAGGGCCTACGAGCAGTACTTC
CASSFLDRAYEQYF
>TRBJ2-7|NA|NA|TRBV6-6
TGTGCCAGCAGTTACCCTTCTAGCCGATCCGGGACGGACAACCCCTACGAGCAGTACTTC
CASSYPSSRSGTDNPYEQYF
>TRBJ2-3|once|NA|TRBV12-3/TRBV12-4
TGTGCCAGCAGTTTCGGGCAGTTGAGCACAGATACGCAGTATTTT
CASSFGQLSTDTQYF
>TRBJ2-3|medium-sized|NA|TRBV28
TGTGCCAGCAGTACAGACGGTAGCACAGATACGCAGTATTTT
CASSTDGSTDTQYF
>TRBJ1-2|few|TRBD1|TRBV11-2
TGTGCCAGCAGTTGGAACCCCCCGGGACAGGGGGAAGGCCATGGCTACACCTTC
CASSWNPPGQGEGHGYTF